This T cell receptor (beta chain) came from a study of memory CD4+ T cells and cytomegalovirus serostatus (dated by TCRdb to the late 2010s). General notes on the study: The cohort included about 33 healthy adults from Belgium, of whom 9 were CMV seropositive and approximately 24 were CMV seronegative. The study sequenced CD4+ memory TCRbeta repertoires of a Belgian cohort with known cytomegalovirus serostatus to replicate a published TCR-based CMV serostatus classifier.

The Quick-DNA Microprep Kit was used to extract genomic DNA from the sorted cells. TCRbeta DNA was amplified with the immunoSEQ hsTCRbeta kit following the manufacturer's protocol. An Illumina MiSeq instrument was used to sequence the TCRbeta libraries. As for how the authors treated the data: Following removal of out-of-frame sequences, approximately 2.1 million distinct TCRbeta sequences were retained, with an average of about 61,000 per individual. Each individual was scored using the number of 164 previously reported CMV-associated TCRbeta sequences that the individual carried and the total number of productive distinct TCRbeta sequences. A beta-binomial model was reimplemented in Python, and scikit-learn random forests with default parameters were trained on US cohort data. Classifier performance on the Belgian cohort was summarized as median AUC with percentile confidence intervals calculated over 10,000 bootstrap iterations. TCRdb provides this immuneACCESS table in a form limited to in-frame rearrangements. Some clones are lacking; in checked studies, under half of them reflect an unresolved V gene, and why the rest are absent is not known. The V and J calls and clone size are taken from that table; D and trimming were inferred from the DNA. In all, the sample holds tens of thousands of clones, and approximately 71% of those were seen once. The ten largest clones take up about 1% of the sample.

Worth noting for this clone: No antigen is known for it. Base qualities are not provided; no much larger clone lies one nucleotide away.

A FACSAria II was used to sort memory CD4+ T cells, defined as single viable CD3+CD4+CD8-CD45RO+ cells. CMV serostatus was assessed using a Roche Elecsys assay, by which serum IgG against CMV pp150, pp28, p38 and p52 was detected. After the samples were thawed, total CD4+ T cells were enriched through positive selection using CD4 magnetic microbeads. The samples came from a different study that was designed specifically to examine the CD4+ T cell memory repertoire. Following standard operating procedures, peripheral blood mononuclear cells were isolated and cryopreserved, while serum was kept at -80 degrees C. The staining used CD3-PerCP (BW264/56), CD4-APC (RPA-T4), CD45RO-PE (UCHT1) and CD8-Pacific Orange (3B5) antibodies, and Sytox blue was used to exclude non-viable cells. The CDR3, cysteine through phenylalanine, is 16 amino acids long. Only CDR3 DNA is held: 48 bases, read in frame from base 1. Trimming takes 4 bases from V and 5 bases from J, and the germline ends sit 17 bases apart. The CDR1 and CDR2 encoded by the germline V gene (reference sequence) are SEHNR and FQNEAQ.

What the authors observed across the whole study: Among the approximately 160 previously reported CMV-associated TCRbeta sequences, approximately 67 showed up in the CD4+ memory repertoires, with each one found in between one and five individuals. On the Belgian cohort, the classifier based on the original framework reached a median bootstrapped AUC of 0.95, with a 95% CI of 0.76-1.00. For CMV serostatus prediction, a median bootstrapped AUC of about 0.94 was reached with the original framework, and a median bootstrapped AUC of approximately 0.9 was reached with a US-trained random forest. The results were interpreted as suggesting that the CMV-associated TCR signature is mostly present in the CD4+ memory repertoire. Only CD4+CD45RO+ memory cells were sequenced, in contrast to the original study, which included naive and memory CD4+ and CD8+ populations.

The sequence came from an adult in good health and CMV-seronegative. The sample taken for sequencing was memory CD4+ T cells from blood. Recombination linked TRBV7-9 to TRBJ1-4; a tentative D match to TRBD1 spans 5 bases. The CDR3 protein: CASSSPQGVGNEKLFF. The nucleotides are TGTGCCAGCAGCTCGCCGCAGGGAGTGGGAAATGAAAAACTGTTTTTT. Outside the CDR3, residues come from the reference TRBV7-9 and TRBJ1-4 proteins, so the full variable domain is: DTGVSQNPRHKITKRGQNVTFRCDPISEHNRLYWYRQTLGQGPEFLTYFQNEAQLEKSRLLSDRFSAERPKGSFSTLEIQRTEQGDSAMYLCASSSPQGVGNEKLFFGSGTQLSVL.